What follows is one T cell receptor beta chain and its context. Its antigen is unknown. Base qualities were left out, and no much larger clone turns up one base away. The data originate from a study of the immune and genomic landscape of osteosarcoma (TCRdb year 2020). Describing the broader study: The overall cohort included about 51 pediatric and adult patients with high-grade osteosarcoma, and the median age at diagnosis was about 25 years (range roughly 5-90). The cohort was enriched for poor-risk disease, as unfavorable pathologic response to standard therapy was shown in 73% to 75% of the cohort and just over 65% of the cohort were deceased. In the overall cohort, under 65% of patients were male, and localized disease at diagnosis was presented by about four fifths of patients. Osteosarcoma specimens were profiled with whole genome, RNA and T-cell receptor sequencing plus immunohistochemistry and reverse phase protein arrays so that immunogenic potential could be defined. TCR sequencing results were integrated with transcriptome, protein array and immunostaining data to characterize the osteosarcoma immunogenomic landscape. The goal of the study was to explain why immune checkpoint inhibitors show limited clinical activity in osteosarcoma. A few patients contributed a couple of samples from the same tumor site.

The tumors sampled were post-treatment primary, local recurrence and metastasis specimens taken from patients with a poor prognosis. TCR beta chain CDR3 regions were immunosequenced with the ImmunoSEQ Assay (Adaptive Biotechnologies). On the authors' methods: TCRB rearrangements, read counts, read proportions and gene usage were exported through the ImmunoSEQ Analyzer platform. T-cell clonality was computed as 1 minus Pielou's evenness on productive rearrangements. In the clonal space homeostasis analysis, clonotypes were grouped as rare, small, medium, large or hyperexpanded (0.01 to 1 of the repertoire). TCR productive clonality was compared across immune clusters C1, C2 and C3 using the Wilcoxon rank sum test. What TCRdb holds here is the immuneACCESS table cut down to in-frame rearrangements. Part of the clones is not present; checked against another copy, under half of the missing clones reflect an unresolved V gene, and the others are unexplained. That table furnishes V, J and clone size, whereas the DNA furnished D and trimming. Recorded for this sample are about 6,200 clones; 68% of them occurred a single time. Over 12% of the sample is held by the ten biggest clonotypes.

Overall study outcomes, separate from this receptor: About 5 cases had a single hyperexpanded clone dominating the repertoire, and all had fewer than 100 T-cell clonotypes. Matched blood was collected from only two patients, alongside the frozen tumor specimens. Clonality benchmarks were derived from external normal skin and healthy peripheral blood data rather than from matched normal tissue. Because osteosarcoma is rare and all possible samples were collected, sample size was not determined by any statistical method. Higher TCR productive clonality was observed in the immune-hot C3 cluster than in the cold C1 cluster, although TCR productive clonality remained low overall. Overall, productive TCR clonality was low, with an average of 0.09 and a maximum of 0.3, which suggests limited T-cell clonal expansion.

The trim is 8 bases for V and 11 bases for J, with a gap of 12 bases between the germline ends. CDR3 length: 10 amino acids, cysteine to phenylalanine. The CDR3 DNA has 30 bases and is translated from base 1. Sequences MNHNS (CDR1) and SASEGT (CDR2) are obtained from the germline V gene. Sequencing input: osteosarcoma tumor tissue from the lung. The rearrangement combines TRBV6-1 with TRBJ1-1, with no confidently assigned D gene. The source of this sequence is a human donor with osteosarcoma. The DNA sequence follows: TGTGCCAGCGCGGGTGCGCATGCTTTCTTT. Translated, this is CASAGAHAFF.